One and the same sample provided the 24 T cell receptor delta chains below, sequenced in a study of gamma-delta chains in newborns, infants, children (dated by TCRdb to the late 2010s). The data were produced on an Illumina MiSeq. Clones were re-identified by TCRdb from the public reads with CATT, and rows with the same DNA were merged. The sample records fewer than 15,000 delta-chain clones, roughly 7.7% of which are singletons. The ten largest account for around 24% of the sample. The sequencing input was blood. Receptors were obtained from a child who was a newborn, infant or young child, either healthy, febrile or measles-vaccinated (not recorded which).

This clone showed up just once. A much more abundant neighbour one base away suggests this may be a read error. This specimen includes other DNA sequences encoding the same CDR3. This rearrangement joins TRDV2 to TRDJ3; 10 nucleotides match TRDD3. The CDR3 loop spans 20 amino acids. The V gene's germline CDR1 is GEAIGNYY and CDR2 EKD. CDR3 region: CACDTVKLGDPSWDTRQMFF. DNA for the CDR3: TGTGCCTGTGACACGGTAAAACTGGGGGATCCTTCCTGGGACACCCGCCAGATGTTTTTC.

This clone qualifies as medium-sized. Being one base from a much bigger clone, this may be a read error. In the same sample, other DNA sequences code for this CDR3. The chain carries TRDV2 and TRDJ2, with 12 positions matching TRDD3. Germline CDR1 GEAIGNYY, CDR2 EKD. This CDR3 has 16 amino acids. CDR3 coding DNA: TGTGCCTGTGACATACTGGGGGATACTTTGACAGCCCAACTCTTCTTT. Translation: CACDILGDTLTAQLFF.

This clone was seen more than once but under ten times. A far larger clone lies a single base away; this is likely a read error. Other nucleotide sequences from this sample produce the same CDR3. The V gene is TRDV2, the J gene TRDJ3; 13 bases line up with TRDD3. CDR1 is GEAIGNYY, CDR2 EKD, per germline. The V segment lost 2 bases and the J segment 0 bases; nucleotides outside the gene matches: 3. This CDR3 comprises 19 residues. Here the CDR3 DNA reads TGTGCCTGTGACAACACTGGGGGATACGACTCCTGGGACACCCGACAGATGTTTTTC. Translated, it gives CACDNTGGYDSWDTRQMFF.

This clone was seen more than once but under ten times. This is likely an artifact of a read error, given a far larger clone one base away. The same CDR3 also results from other DNA sequences found in this sample. This chain connects TRDV2 to TRDJ3; the match to TRDD3 covers 7 bases. The J segment lost 3 bases and the V segment lost 1 base, leaving 2 bases of the junction unmatched. The CDR3 is made up of 16 amino acids. Germline CDR1 GEAIGNYY, CDR2 EKD. For the CDR3, the DNA is TGTGCCTGTGACACGTGGGGATACTGGGACACCCGACAGATGTTTTTC. It yields the protein CACDTWGYWDTRQMFF.

J is TRDJ3 and V is TRDV2; 12 nucleotides match TRDD3. The CDR3 loop spans 21 amino acids. V lost 0 bases to trimming and J lost 0 bases; unmatched junction nucleotides: 8. Germline V gives CDR1 GEAIGNYY, CDR2 EKD. The CDR3 sequence: CACDTVLGDTYSSWDTRQMFF. As DNA, the CDR3 is TGTGCCTGTGACACCGTACTGGGGGATACTTACAGCTCCTGGGACACCCGACAGATGTTTTTC.

This clone was counted between two and nine times. The V call is TRDV2, the J call TRDJ3, with a possible D match to TRDD3 (6 bases). Germline values: CDR1 GEAIGNYY, CDR2 EKD. The length of the CDR3 is 19 residues. The ends were cut back, 3 bases at V and 0 bases at J, with 17 bases in the middle. The CDR3 DNA is TGTGCCTGTGACCCCGTACTGGGTAGATCCTCCTGGGACACCCGACAGATGTTTTTC. Translated: CACDPVLGRSSWDTRQMFF.

J is TRDJ3 and V is TRDV2; TRDD3 aligns across 10 bases. CDR3 size: 21 residues. CDR1 is GEAIGNYY and CDR2 is EKD in the germline V gene. J lost 0 bases, V lost 0 bases, and 10 bases had no gene match. CDR3 bases: TGTGCCTGTGACACCGGTTGGGGGATACACTATAGCTCCTGGGACACCCGACAGATGTTTTTC. Protein: CACDTGWGIHYSSWDTRQMFF.

As for this clone: With a much larger clone just one base away, this may be a read error. The sample contains more than one DNA sequence encoding this CDR3. The chain couples TRDV2 to TRDJ2; 12 nucleotides align to TRDD3. Germline V gene lookup returns CDR1 GEAIGNYY and CDR2 EKD. This CDR3 has 15 amino acids. As DNA, the CDR3 is TGTGCCTGTGACACGCTGGGGGATACGACAGCGCAACTCTTCTTT. Protein sequence: CACDTLGDTTAQLFF.

The rearrangement links TRDV2 to TRDJ2; 8 bases agree with TRDD3. V lost 3 bases and J lost 0; bases outside the gene matches: 8. The CDR3 runs 17 residues. CDR1 is GEAIGNYY, CDR2 EKD, per germline. CDR3 DNA sequence: TGTGCCTGTGACGTACTGGGGGCTCCCGCTTTGACAGCACAACTCTTCTTT. Residues: CACDVLGAPALTAQLFF.

The table lists this clone with many counts. The V and J genes are TRDV2 and TRDJ3; D is possibly TRDD3 (5 bases). Trimming cost V 1 base and J 2 bases, with 11 bases left between them. Germline loops: CDR1 GEAIGNYY, CDR2 EKD. The CDR3 has 17 residues. CDR3 bases: TGTGCCTGTGACACAACGGGGGCTCCCTGGGACACCCGACAGATGTTTTTC. Translation: CACDTTGAPWDTRQMFF.

This clone was recorded a few times. One base away lies a much larger clone, so this may be a sequencing read error. At the DNA level, this CDR3 is encoded by other sequences in the same sample as well. The chain recombines TRDV2 with TRDJ3, with TRDD3 matching over 10 bases. The V gene's germline CDR1 is GEAIGNYY and CDR2 EKD. CDR3 size: 18 residues. V shed 1 base, J shed 4 bases, and the junction held 6 bases outside the gene matches. This CDR3 reads CACDTGGYLSWDTRQMFF. The CDR3 DNA reads as TGTGCCTGTGACACTGGGGGATACCTCTCTTGGGACACCCGACAGATGTTTTTC.

The chain recombines TRDV2 with TRDJ3, with 9 bases fitting TRDD3. Germline V gene lookup returns CDR1 GEAIGNYY and CDR2 EKD. This CDR3 has 20 amino acids. J was trimmed by 0 bases and V by 0 bases; bases with no gene match: 8. For the CDR3, the DNA is TGTGCCTGTGACACCTGGGGGGATACCCCGAGCTCCTGGGACACCCGACAGATGTTTTTC. It yields the protein CACDTWGDTPSSWDTRQMFF.

To note about this clone: The translation of this DNA and the TCRdb protein of a much larger clone differ at residue 4, probably owing to a read error; the protein shown here is translated from the DNA. The chain uses TRDV2 and TRDJ3; TRDD3 agrees at 8 bases. Germline CDR1 reads GEAIGNYY; CDR2 reads EKD. There are 19 residues in the CDR3. CDR3 protein: CACGTVLGGSSWDTRQMFF. CDR3 nucleotides: TGTGCCTGTGGCACCGTACTGGGGGGGAGCTCCTGGGACACCCGACAGATGTTTTTC.

Points on this clone: TCRdb gives a protein that differs at residue 16 from what the DNA encodes, so the protein here is translated from the DNA. The chain links TRDV2 to TRDJ3; 12 bases line up with TRDD3. The CDR3 is made up of 18 amino acids. CDR1 GEAIGNYY and CDR2 EKD come from the germline V gene. CDR3 protein: CACDLLGDTSWDTRQTFF. CDR3 nucleotide sequence: TGTGCCTGTGACCTACTGGGGGATACCTCCTGGGACACCCGACAGACGTTTTTC.

There are a few counts of this clone. The junction differs from germline at one of its ends, possibly a read error. J is TRDJ3 and V is TRDV2; TRDD3 agrees at 11 bases. The CDR3 is 18 residues long. The germline V gene encodes CDR1 GEAIGNYY and CDR2 EKD. Here the CDR3 DNA reads TGTGCCCGTGACACAATACTGGGGGATACCTGGGACACCCGACAGATGTTTTTC. Translation: CARDTILGDTWDTRQMFF.

The table lists this clone with many counts. The chain links TRDV2 to TRDJ3; 9 nucleotides align to TRDD3. Germline V gives CDR1 GEAIGNYY, CDR2 EKD. V was clipped by 3 bases and J by 0 bases; unmatched bases: 8. The CDR3 consists of 19 residues. The CDR3 spells CACDGLLGESSWDTRQMFF. The CDR3 DNA is TGTGCCTGTGACGGATTACTGGGGGAGAGCTCCTGGGACACCCGACAGATGTTTTTC.

The rearrangement links TRDV2 to TRDJ1, with 11 bases lining up with TRDD3. The CDR3 is made up of 18 amino acids. In germline, CDR1 is GEAIGNYY, CDR2 EKD. J lost 0 bases, V lost 3 bases, and 11 bases had no gene match. The CDR3 sequence: CACDSLGWGIQYTDKLIF. DNA of the CDR3: TGTGCCTGTGACTCACTTGGCTGGGGGATACAGTACACCGATAAACTCATCTTT.

This clone showed up just a few times. Germline is not matched at one junction end, which may reflect a read error. Other DNA variants within this sample encode the same CDR3. V usage is TRDV2 and J usage is TRDJ2; 8 bases align to TRDD3. The CDR3 contains 15 residues. Germline CDR1 GEAIGNYY, CDR2 EKD. CDR3 bases: TGTGCCTGTGACTACTGGGGGGCTTTGACAGCGCAACTCTTCTTT. As protein: CACDYWGALTAQLFF.

The chain carries TRDV2 and TRDJ3; D gene unclear. The CDR3 covers 19 residues. Trimming removed 0 bases at V and 2 bases at J, with 16 bases between. CDR1 is GEAIGNYY and CDR2 is EKD in the germline V gene. The CDR3 region is CACDTAGSGLTWDTRQMFF. DNA for the CDR3: TGTGCCTGTGACACCGCTGGCAGCGGCCTCACCTGGGACACCCGACAGATGTTTTTC.

This clone appeared a few times. The rearrangement links TRDV1 to TRDJ1; 13 bases map to TRDD3. Germline values: CDR1 TSWWSYY, CDR2 QGS. Losses at the gene ends were 1 base for V and 0 bases for J; bases not matched to a gene: 5. The CDR3 runs to 18 residues. The CDR3 DNA reads as TGTGCTCTTGGGGAACCCCTACTGGGGGATACGTACACCGATAAACTCATCTTT. Protein: CALGEPLLGDTYTDKLIF.

The chain couples TRDV2 to TRDJ3, with TRDD3 matching over 7 bases. J lost 0 bases, V lost 1 base, and 5 bases had no gene match. This CDR3 is built from 18 residues. Germline CDR1 and CDR2: GEAIGNYY and EKD. CDR3 in amino acids: CACDTRGIGSWDTRQMFF. In DNA, the CDR3 is TGTGCCTGTGACACTAGGGGGATCGGCTCCTGGGACACCCGACAGATGTTTTTC.

This clone turned up a few times. The protein given by TCRdb reflects a much larger clone and differs at residue 15 from this DNA's translation, likely from a read error; the protein shown is the DNA's translation. This rearrangement joins TRDV2 to TRDJ3; 9 bases are a match to TRDD3. Germline CDR1 reads GEAIGNYY; CDR2 reads EKD. The CDR3 extends over 17 amino acids. The CDR3 here is CACDILGDSWDTRQKFF. CDR3 sequence (DNA): TGTGCCTGTGACATACTGGGGGACTCCTGGGACACCCGACAGAAGTTTTTC.

This clone is labeled medium-sized. The chain couples TRDV2 to TRDJ3; TRDD3 matches 8 bases. The germline V gene has CDR1 GEAIGNYY and CDR2 EKD. The CDR3 has 17 residues. V shed 0 bases, J shed 5 bases, and the junction held 5 bases outside the gene matches. DNA for the CDR3: TGTGCCTGTGACACCTGGGGGATTCAAAGGGACACCCGACAGATGTTTTTC. This translates into CACDTWGIQRDTRQMFF.

Comment on this clone: Translating this DNA gives a protein that differs at residue 4 from the TCRdb one, which belongs to a much larger clone; a read error is likely, and the protein shown is this translation. The chain recombines TRDV2 with TRDJ3; 11 bases are shared with TRDD3. Unmatched junction bases numbered 7, after V lost 5 bases and J lost 2 bases. The length of the CDR3 is 18 residues. Germline V CDR1 and CDR2: GEAIGNYY, EKD. The CDR3 is CACGKVLGDTWDTRQMFF. The CDR3 DNA follows: TGTGCCTGTGGCAAAGTACTGGGGGATACCTGGGACACCCGACAGATGTTTTTC.